This TCR beta chain comes out of a study of cytomegalovirus exposure and HLA in healthy donors. Study-wide results and caveats: The study listed around 150 cytomegalovirus-associated TCR beta chains. An apparent linkage of common viral pathogens to several of the most significant clusters emerged in a later analysis. Across donors, most TCRs were seen rarely, yet some public ones were widespread. Later on, a genetic analysis was performed. It linked a missense variant in DCLRE1C with V- and J-gene trimming of TCR beta.

This clone was seen a handful of times. What it binds is unknown. The PCR ran on 60 Vbeta and 13 Jbeta primers. Sequenced by immunoSEQ multiplex PCR; TCRdb stores in-frame clones only, minus some. The data show over 70,000 clones, roughly two thirds seen once. Germline CDR1 SGHAT, CDR2 FQNNGV. V was trimmed by 4 bases and J by 8 bases, leaving 17 bases between them. The CDR3 is 14 residues long. V is TRBV11-2 and J is TRBJ1-2; no reliable D call. Specimen: PBMCs. The receptor was isolated from a man aged 40-50 years in good health and CMV-seropositive. The CDR3, as DNA: TGTGCCAGCAGCTCAATCCAATCGACGGGAGGCTACACCTTC. As protein: CASSSIQSTGGYTF.